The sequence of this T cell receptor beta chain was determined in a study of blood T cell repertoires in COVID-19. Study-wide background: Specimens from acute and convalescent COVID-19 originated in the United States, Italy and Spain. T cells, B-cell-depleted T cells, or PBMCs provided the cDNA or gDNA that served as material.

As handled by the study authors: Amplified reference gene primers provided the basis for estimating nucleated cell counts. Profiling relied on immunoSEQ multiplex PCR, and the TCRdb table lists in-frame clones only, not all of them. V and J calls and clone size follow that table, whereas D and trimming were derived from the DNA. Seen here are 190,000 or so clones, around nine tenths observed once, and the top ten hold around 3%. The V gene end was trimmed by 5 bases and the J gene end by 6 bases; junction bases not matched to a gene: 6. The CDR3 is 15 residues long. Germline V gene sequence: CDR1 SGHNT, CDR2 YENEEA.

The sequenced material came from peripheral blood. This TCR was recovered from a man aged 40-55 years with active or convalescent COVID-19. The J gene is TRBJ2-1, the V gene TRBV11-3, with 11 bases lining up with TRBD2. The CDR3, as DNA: TGTGCCAGCAGCCTTAGCGGGGGGGCCTTCAATGAGCAGTTCTTC. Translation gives CASSLSGGAFNEQFF.